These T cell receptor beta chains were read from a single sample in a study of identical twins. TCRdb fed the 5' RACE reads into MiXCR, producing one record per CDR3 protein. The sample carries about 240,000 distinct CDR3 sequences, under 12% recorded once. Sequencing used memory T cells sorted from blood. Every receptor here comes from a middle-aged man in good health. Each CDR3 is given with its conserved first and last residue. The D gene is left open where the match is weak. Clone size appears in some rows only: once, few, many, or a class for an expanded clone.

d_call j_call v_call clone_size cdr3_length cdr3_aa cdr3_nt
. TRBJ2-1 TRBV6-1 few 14 CASSVSDSYNEQFF TGTGCCAGCAGTGTTTCCGACTCCTACAATGAGCAGTTCTTC
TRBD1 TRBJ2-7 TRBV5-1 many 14 CASSLIGTAYEQYF TGCGCCAGCAGCTTGATAGGGACAGCTTACGAGCAGTACTTC
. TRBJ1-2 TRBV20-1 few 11 CSAPTLGGYTF TGCAGTGCCCCGACCCTTGGCGGCTACACCTTC
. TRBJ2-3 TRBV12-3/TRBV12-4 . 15 CASSLGQVYADTQYF TGTGCCAGCAGTTTAGGACAGGTTTATGCAGATACGCAGTATTTT
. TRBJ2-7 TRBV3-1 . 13 CASSQGFTYEQYF TGTGCCAGCAGCCAAGGTTTCACCTACGAGCAGTACTTC
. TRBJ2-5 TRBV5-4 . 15 CASSRASGASETQYF TGTGCCAGCAGCCGCGCCTCCGGGGCCTCGGAGACCCAGTACTTC
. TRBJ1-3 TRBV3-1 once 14 CASSKRDSGNTIYF TGTGCCAGCAGTAAAAGAGACTCTGGAAACACCATATATTTT
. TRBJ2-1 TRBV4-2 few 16 CASSQDFGALVSEQFF TGTGCCAGCAGCCAAGATTTTGGTGCACTGGTCTCTGAGCAGTTCTTC
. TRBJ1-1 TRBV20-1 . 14 CSARMTGVNTEAFF TGCAGTGCCAGGATGACAGGAGTAAACACTGAAGCTTTCTTT
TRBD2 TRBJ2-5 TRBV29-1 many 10 CSSGEETQYF TGCAGTAGCGGGGAAGAGACCCAGTACTTC
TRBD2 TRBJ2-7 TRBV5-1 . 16 CASSHGGAASSYEQYF TGCGCCAGCAGCCACGGGGGGGCGGCGAGCTCCTACGAGCAGTACTTC
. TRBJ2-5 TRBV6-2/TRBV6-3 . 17 CASSPPAGTDLRETQYF TGTGCCAGCAGCCCCCCGGCCGGGACGGACCTGAGAGAGACCCAGTACTTC
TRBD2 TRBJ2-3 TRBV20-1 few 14 CSALNSAGEDTQYF TGCAGTGCCTTGAACTCTGCGGGAGAAGATACGCAGTATTTT
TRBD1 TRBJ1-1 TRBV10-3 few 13 CATNRGLDTEAFF TGTGCCACGAACAGGGGTTTGGACACTGAAGCTTTCTTT
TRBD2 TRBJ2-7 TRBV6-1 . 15 CASSLGLAGVDEQYF TGTGCCAGCAGCCTGGGACTAGCGGGAGTCGACGAGCAGTACTTC
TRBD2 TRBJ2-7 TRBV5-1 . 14 CASSLQAGEYEQYF TGCGCCAGCAGCTTGCAAGCGGGAGAGTACGAGCAGTACTTC
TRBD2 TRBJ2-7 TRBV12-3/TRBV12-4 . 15 CASSPLAGAAYEQYF TGTGCCAGCAGTCCCCTAGCGGGGGCTGCCTACGAGCAGTACTTC
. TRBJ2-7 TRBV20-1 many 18 CSASMPGGGWGPSYEQYF TGCAGTGCTAGTATGCCGGGAGGGGGCTGGGGACCGTCCTACGAGCAGTACTTC
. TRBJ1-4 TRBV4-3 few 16 CASSQDQGSWGEKLFF TGCGCCAGCAGCCAAGATCAGGGGAGTTGGGGTGAAAAACTGTTTTTT
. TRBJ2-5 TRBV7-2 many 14 CASSLGVAKETQYF TGTGCCAGCAGCTTAGGTGTAGCAAAAGAGACCCAGTACTTC
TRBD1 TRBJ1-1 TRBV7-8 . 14 CASSLGQGWTEAFF TGTGCCAGCAGCTTAGGACAGGGGTGGACTGAAGCTTTCTTT
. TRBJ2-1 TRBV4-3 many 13 CASSQERGNEQFF TGCGCCAGCAGCCAAGAACGCGGGAATGAGCAGTTCTTC
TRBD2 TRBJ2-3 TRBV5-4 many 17 CASSLGTSGGLADTQYF TGTGCCAGCAGCTTGGGGACTAGCGGGGGGCTCGCAGATACGCAGTATTTT
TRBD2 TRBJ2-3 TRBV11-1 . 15 CASSLSGRAGDTQYF TGTGCCAGCAGCTTATCCGGGAGGGCTGGAGATACGCAGTATTTT
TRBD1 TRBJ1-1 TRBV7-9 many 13 CASSNTGVTEAFF TGTGCCAGCAGCAACACAGGGGTTACTGAAGCTTTCTTT
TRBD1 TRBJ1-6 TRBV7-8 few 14 CASSHGQGYSPLHF TGTGCCAGCAGCCACGGACAGGGTTATTCACCCCTCCACTTT
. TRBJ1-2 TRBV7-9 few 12 CASSPQGEGYTF TGTGCCAGCAGCCCACAGGGTGAAGGCTACACCTTC
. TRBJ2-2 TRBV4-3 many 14 CASSQEAGTGELFF TGCGCCAGCAGCCAAGAGGCGGGGACCGGGGAGCTGTTTTTT
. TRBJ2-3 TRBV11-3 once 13 CASSRGPGDTQYF TGTGCCAGCAGCCGTGGGCCTGGGGATACGCAGTATTTT
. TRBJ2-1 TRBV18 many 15 CASSPEDTGPHEQFF TGTGCCAGCTCACCGGAAGACACTGGGCCACATGAGCAGTTCTTC
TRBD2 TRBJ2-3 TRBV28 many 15 CARGGLAGRPDTQYF TGTGCCAGAGGGGGACTAGCGGGGCGCCCAGATACGCAGTATTTT
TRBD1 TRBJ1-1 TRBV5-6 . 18 CASSSTSGQGNFNTEAFF TGTGCCAGCAGCTCAACCTCGGGACAGGGGAACTTTAACACTGAAGCTTTCTTT
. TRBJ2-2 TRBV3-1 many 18 CASSQDTLTAWNTGELFF TGTGCCAGCAGCCAAGATACCCTGACAGCCTGGAACACCGGGGAGCTGTTTTTT
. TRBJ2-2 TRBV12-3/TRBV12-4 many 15 CASSLGGANTGELFF TGTGCCAGCAGTTTAGGGGGGGCGAACACCGGGGAGCTGTTTTTT
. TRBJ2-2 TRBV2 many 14 CASRRSTGTGELFF TGTGCCAGCAGGCGCTCAACGGGCACCGGGGAGCTGTTTTTT
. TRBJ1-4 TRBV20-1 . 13 CSASRTTNEKLFF TGCAGTGCTAGTAGGACGACTAATGAAAAACTGTTTTTT
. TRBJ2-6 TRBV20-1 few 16 CSARNYGVSGANVLTF TGCAGTGCTAGAAATTACGGGGTGTCTGGGGCCAACGTCCTGACTTTC
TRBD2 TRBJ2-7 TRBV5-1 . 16 CASSWTSGKLSYEQYF TGCGCCAGCAGCTGGACTAGCGGTAAACTCTCCTACGAGCAGTACTTC
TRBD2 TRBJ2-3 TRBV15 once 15 CATSLTSVVTDTQYF TGTGCCACCTCTTTGACTAGCGTCGTTACAGATACGCAGTATTTT
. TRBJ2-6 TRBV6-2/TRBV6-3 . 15 CASRPTAAGANVLTF TGTGCCAGCAGGCCCACAGCTGCTGGGGCCAACGTCCTGACTTTC
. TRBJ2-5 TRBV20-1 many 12 CSASFNLETQYF TGCAGTGCTAGCTTCAACCTGGAGACCCAGTACTTC
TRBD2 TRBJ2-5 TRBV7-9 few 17 CASSPLAGAAGQETQYF TGTGCCAGCAGCCCCCTAGCGGGAGCGGCTGGGCAAGAGACCCAGTACTTC
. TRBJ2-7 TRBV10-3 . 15 CAISERPRNRYEQYF TGTGCCATCAGTGAGCGTCCCAGGAATAGGTACGAGCAGTACTTC
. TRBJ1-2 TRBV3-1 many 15 CASSQAGGGFYGYTF TGTGCCAGCAGCCAAGCGGGGGGGGGTTTCTATGGCTACACCTTC
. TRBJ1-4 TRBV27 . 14 CASSAPGRPEKLFF TGTGCCAGCAGTGCTCCGGGACGGCCAGAAAAACTGTTTTTT